This is a list of T cell receptor beta chains from one sample in a study of regulatory T cells in long-lasting Graves disease. TCRdb analysed the multiplex PCR reads with MiXCR anew, one entry per CDR3 protein. The table has 350,000 to 500,000 distinct CDR3 sequences, about 17% seen once. Separately, the same data were catalogued under a study of T cells in Graves' hyperthyroidism and ophthalmopathy.

This specimen was peripheral blood mononuclear cells (PBMCs), taken at new diagnosis, from a patient treated with antithyroid drugs. These receptors came from a woman in her twenties or thirties with Graves disease. CDR3s include the opening cysteine and the closing phenylalanine or tryptophan. The D gene is left open where the match is weak. Clone size is stated in some rows and not others, as once, few, many or a class when expanded.

V gene: TRBV7-9
D gene: -
clone size: -
J gene: TRBJ2-1
CDR3 protein: CASSLGWDPGNEQFF
CDR3 DNA: TGTGCCAGCAGCTTAGGCTGGGACCCGGGCAATGAGCAGTTCTTC

V gene: TRBV27
D gene: TRBD1
clone size: many
J gene: TRBJ1-1
CDR3 protein: CASSQGYGAEAFF
CDR3 DNA: TGTGCCAGTTCACAGGGGTATGGCGCTGAAGCTTTCTTT

V gene: TRBV27
D gene: -
clone size: many
J gene: TRBJ2-7
CDR3 protein: CASGPSDYEQYF
CDR3 DNA: TGTGCCAGCGGCCCCTCCGACTACGAGCAGTACTTC

V gene: TRBV20-1
D gene: -
clone size: few
J gene: TRBJ2-7
CDR3 protein: CSAFSGTSYEQYF
CDR3 DNA: TGCAGTGCTTTTTCAGGGACGTCCTACGAGCAGTACTTC

V gene: TRBV28
D gene: TRBD1
clone size: many
J gene: TRBJ2-7
CDR3 protein: CASNPGGHDEQYF
CDR3 DNA: TGTGCCAGCAACCCAGGGGGCCATGACGAGCAGTACTTC

V gene: TRBV27
D gene: -
clone size: -
J gene: TRBJ1-5
CDR3 protein: CAIGGQPQHF
CDR3 DNA: TGTGCCATTGGGGGTCAGCCCCAGCATTTT

V gene: TRBV9
D gene: TRBD2
clone size: few
J gene: TRBJ2-3
CDR3 protein: CASSVEGLADTDTQYF
CDR3 DNA: TGTGCCAGCAGCGTAGAGGGACTAGCTGACACAGATACGCAGTATTTT

V gene: TRBV18
D gene: TRBD1
clone size: many
J gene: TRBJ2-1
CDR3 protein: CASSWGQTNNEQFF
CDR3 DNA: TGTGCCAGCTCATGGGGACAGACTAACAATGAGCAGTTCTTC

V gene: TRBV9
D gene: -
clone size: -
J gene: TRBJ2-2
CDR3 protein: CASSVRVTTDAGELFF
CDR3 DNA: TGTGCCAGCAGCGTTCGAGTGACCACAGACGCCGGGGAGCTGTTTTTT

V gene: TRBV7-9
D gene: -
clone size: -
J gene: TRBJ2-1
CDR3 protein: CASSPVPPYNEQFF
CDR3 DNA: TGTGCCAGCAGCCCGGTCCCCCCTTACAATGAGCAGTTCTTC

V gene: TRBV12-3/TRBV12-4
D gene: -
clone size: few
J gene: TRBJ1-2
CDR3 protein: CASTSGTGQGYTF
CDR3 DNA: TGTGCCAGTACATCCGGAACAGGTCAGGGATACACCTTC

V gene: TRBV2
D gene: -
clone size: many
J gene: TRBJ2-1
CDR3 protein: CASKGILQSHEQFF
CDR3 DNA: TGTGCCAGCAAAGGGATCCTCCAGTCCCATGAGCAGTTCTTC

V gene: TRBV6-1
D gene: -
clone size: -
J gene: TRBJ1-4
CDR3 protein: CASRGPGTNNEKLFF
CDR3 DNA: TGTGCCAGCAGGGGACCCGGGACCAACAATGAAAAACTGTTTTTT

V gene: TRBV4-2
D gene: TRBD2
clone size: few
J gene: TRBJ2-2
CDR3 protein: CASSQDAVEGGGTGELFF
CDR3 DNA: TGTGCCAGCAGCCAAGATGCCGTGGAAGGCGGGGGGACCGGGGAGCTGTTTTTT

V gene: TRBV5-6
D gene: -
clone size: few
J gene: TRBJ2-7
CDR3 protein: CASSRTHDHEQYF
CDR3 DNA: TGTGCCAGCAGCAGAACACACGACCACGAGCAGTACTTC

V gene: TRBV19
D gene: -
clone size: few
J gene: TRBJ1-1
CDR3 protein: CASSIGEWGTEAFF
CDR3 DNA: TGTGCCAGTAGTATTGGGGAGTGGGGCACTGAAGCTTTCTTT

V gene: TRBV12-3/TRBV12-4
D gene: -
clone size: many
J gene: TRBJ2-1
CDR3 protein: CASTLEGRYNEQFF
CDR3 DNA: TGTGCCAGCACTTTGGAGGGCCGGTACAATGAGCAGTTCTTC

V gene: TRBV20-1
D gene: TRBD2
clone size: many
J gene: TRBJ2-1
CDR3 protein: CRPGLAGVTSYNEQFF
CDR3 DNA: TGCAGACCGGGACTAGCGGGAGTTACTTCCTACAATGAGCAGTTCTTC

V gene: TRBV5-1
D gene: TRBD1
clone size: -
J gene: TRBJ2-7
CDR3 protein: CASSWAVQGARWYEQYF
CDR3 DNA: TGCGCCAGCAGCTGGGCAGTACAGGGGGCGCGATGGTACGAGCAGTACTTC

V gene: TRBV4-3
D gene: -
clone size: few
J gene: TRBJ2-2
CDR3 protein: CASSQAPGTGANTGELFF
CDR3 DNA: TGCGCCAGCAGCCAGGCTCCGGGGACTGGGGCGAACACCGGGGAGCTGTTTTTT

V gene: TRBV20-1
D gene: -
clone size: many
J gene: TRBJ2-6
CDR3 protein: CSAKTGGAGANVLTF
CDR3 DNA: TGCAGTGCTAAAACGGGGGGCGCTGGGGCCAACGTCCTGACTTTC

V gene: TRBV6-2/TRBV6-3
D gene: -
clone size: -
J gene: TRBJ1-2
CDR3 protein: CASSEGRGANYGYTF
CDR3 DNA: TGTGCCAGCAGTGAAGGTCGGGGAGCTAACTATGGCTACACCTTC

V gene: TRBV28
D gene: TRBD1
clone size: many
J gene: TRBJ1-2
CDR3 protein: CASRRQQGNRGYTF
CDR3 DNA: TGTGCCAGCAGACGTCAACAGGGGAATAGGGGCTACACCTTC

V gene: TRBV3-1
D gene: -
clone size: many
J gene: TRBJ2-7
CDR3 protein: CASSQGPPPGQYF
CDR3 DNA: TGTGCCAGCAGCCAAGGGCCGCCCCCGGGACAGTACTTC

V gene: TRBV12-3/TRBV12-4
D gene: TRBD1
clone size: many
J gene: TRBJ2-7
CDR3 protein: CASSSLSGTGSYEQYF
CDR3 DNA: TGTGCCAGCAGTTCCCTTTCCGGGACAGGGTCCTACGAGCAGTACTTC

V gene: TRBV6-2/TRBV6-3
D gene: TRBD2
clone size: many
J gene: TRBJ2-1
CDR3 protein: CASSSTTSGSGDEQFF
CDR3 DNA: TGTGCCAGCAGTTCAACAACTAGCGGGAGTGGGGATGAGCAGTTCTTC

V gene: TRBV28
D gene: -
clone size: many
J gene: TRBJ2-1
CDR3 protein: CASTSAGGFAEQFF
CDR3 DNA: TGTGCCAGCACTTCAGCTGGGGGCTTTGCTGAGCAGTTCTTC

V gene: TRBV20-1
D gene: -
clone size: many
J gene: TRBJ1-5
CDR3 protein: CSARALSRNHDYQPQHF
CDR3 DNA: TGCAGTGCTAGAGCCCTTTCCCGGAACCACGATTATCAGCCCCAGCATTTT